This TCR beta chain was sequenced during a study of T cells in Graves' hyperthyroidism and ophthalmopathy. Study outcomes and limitations: Blood also contained most expanded thyroid clonotypes above 0.001.

About this clonotype itself: Its antigen remains unidentified.

The investigators amplified TCR beta CDR3 regions from RNA transcripts. TCR CDR3 regions were first amplified by RT-PCR with HTBI primers. TCRdb re-derived calls from the multiplex PCR reads in MiXCR, one entry per CDR3 protein. Of around 250,000 distinct CDR3 sequences detected, more than 14% appear once; the ten largest clones hold roughly 15%. The CDR3 is 16 residues long. CDR1 and CDR2 (germline): SNHLY, FYNNEI. Trimming removed 4 bases from V and 2 bases from J; junction bases left unmatched: 4. V gene TRBV2 combines with J gene TRBJ2-3; 12 nucleotides agree with TRBD2. This clonotype was sampled from a woman aged 40 to 50 with Graves' hyperthyroidism that later progressed to Graves' ophthalmopathy. Sequencing used blood. This chain's CDR3 is CASSVTSGSITDTQYF. CDR3 bases: TGTGCCAGCAGTGTGACTAGCGGGAGCATCACAGATACGCAGTATTTT.